Shown below are 20 T cell receptor beta chains from a single sample sequenced in a study of CD8 T cells in ankylosing spondylitis. Findings and caveats of the study: Blood of patients with ankylosing spondylitis appeared to be characterized by a TCR beta motif of eight highly homologous variants.

TCRdb processed the 5' RACE reads anew with MiXCR; each CDR3 protein has one entry. The table includes roughly 370,000 distinct CDR3 sequences, about 20% detected once. These receptors lack a known antigen. Specimen: blood, either unsorted or a sorted T cell fraction (not recorded which). Every receptor here comes from a male donor with ankylosing spondylitis.

The rearrangement joins TRBV5-1 to TRBJ2-7; D perhaps matches TRBD2 (6 bases). Germline V gene sequence: CDR1 SGHRS, CDR2 YFSETQ. Trimming stripped 4 bases from V and 4 bases from J, with 9 bases between. This CDR3 region has 12 residues. CDR3 loop: CASSEGGYEQYF. The DNA for the CDR3 is TGCGCCAGCAGCGAGGGAGGTTACGAGCAGTACTTC.

This clonotype was detected only a few times. The rearrangement joins TRBV6-5 to TRBJ1-1; D gene unclear. This CDR3 spans 13 amino acids. V was trimmed by 3 bases and J by 4 bases, leaving 9 bases between them. Germline V gene sequence: CDR1 MNHEY, CDR2 SVGAGI. The CDR3 reads CASSYSGLTEAFF. The CDR3 coding sequence is TGTGCCAGCAGTTATTCAGGTCTCACTGAAGCTTTCTTT.

The V and J genes are TRBV24-1 and TRBJ2-1; 9 positions match TRBD1. Trimming cost V 5 bases and J 6 bases; bases outside gene matches: 7. This CDR3 is built from 15 residues. Looked up from germline, CDR1 is KGHDR and CDR2 is SFDVKD. The CDR3 spells CATSGTGTGSNEQFF. The CDR3 DNA reads TGTGCCACCAGTGGAACAGGGACAGGGTCCAATGAGCAGTTCTTC.

The chain has TRBV5-1 and TRBJ1-4, with D possibly being TRBD1 (6 bases). V shed 4 bases and J shed 4 bases, with 14 bases lying between them. The CDR3 spans 15 residues. Per the germline V gene, CDR1 is SGHRS and CDR2 is YFSETQ. This chain's CDR3 is CASSASQGHNEKLFF. For the CDR3, the DNA is TGCGCCAGCAGCGCGAGTCAGGGACATAATGAAAAACTGTTTTTT.

The V call is TRBV20-1, the J call TRBJ2-1, with 7 bases that match TRBD2. This CDR3 has 13 residues. V trimming: 5 bases; J trimming: 7 bases; junction bases outside the gene matches: 8. CDR1 is DFQATT, CDR2 SNEGSKA, per germline (reference sequence). CDR3 protein: CSAPRTRGNEQFF. The CDR3 DNA follows: TGCAGTGCTCCCCGGACTAGAGGAAATGAGCAGTTCTTC.

The CDR3 protein is CASSYPGHFGNQPQHF. For the CDR3, the DNA is TGTGCCAGCAGTTACCCGGGCCACTTTGGCAATCAGCCCCAGCATTTT. V gene TRBV6-2 or TRBV6-3 combines with J gene TRBJ1-5; D gene ambiguous. Germline V lookup: CDR1 MNHEY, CDR2 SVGEGT. This CDR3 contains 16 residues. Trimming pared 2 bases from V and 2 bases from J, leaving 13 bases between.

This clonotype was observed a handful of times. V and J are TRBV27 and TRBJ2-7; no firm D call. CDR1 is MNHEY, CDR2 SMNVEV, per germline (reference sequence). The CDR3 runs to 14 residues. V gave up 10 bases and J gave up 2 bases, with 18 bases separating them. The CDR3 sequence: CATMSRTVPYEQYF. The CDR3 DNA follows: TGTGCCACCATGTCCAGGACGGTCCCCTACGAGCAGTACTTC.

This clonotype was recorded a few times. The chain uses TRBV29-1 and TRBJ2-5, with 7 bases aligning to TRBD2. This CDR3 is built from 15 residues. Germline assignment: CDR1 SQVTM and CDR2 ANQGSEA. J gave up 5 bases and V 1 base, and 10 bases lay outside the gene matches. CDR3 DNA sequence: TGCAGCGTTGAAGTTGGCGGGAGTTCTTGGGAGACCCAGTACTTC. Protein product: CSVEVGGSSWETQYF. The full variable domain, with the rest looked up from reference TRBV29-1 and TRBJ2-5, is SAVISQKPSRDICQRGTSLTIQCQVDSQVTMMFWYRQQPGQSLTLIATANQGSEATYESGFVIDKFPISRPNLTFSTLTVSNMSPEDSSIYLCSVEVGGSSWETQYFGPGTRLLVL.

In this sample, this clonotype turned up a few times. The chain carries TRBV7-9 and TRBJ2-5, with a weak D call TRBD2 (5 bases). The CDR3 extends over 13 amino acids. Trimming took off 5 bases at V and 5 bases at J, with 12 bases between the two ends. Germline lookup yields CDR1 SEHNR and CDR2 FQNEAQ (reference sequence). In DNA form, the CDR3 reads TGTGCCAGCAGCCTCCGGGGTGTGGAGACCCAGTACTTC. Translation: CASSLRGVETQYF. Looking up the rest from reference TRBV7-9 and TRBJ2-5 gives the full variable domain: DTGVSQNPRHKITKRGQNVTFRCDPISEHNRLYWYRQTLGQGPEFLTYFQNEAQLEKSRLLSDRFSAERPKGSFSTLEIQRTEQGDSAMYLCASSLRGVETQYFGPGTRLLVL.

This clonotype turned up a few times. The chain links TRBV6-2 or TRBV6-3 to TRBJ2-7, with 7 bases lining up with TRBD1. This CDR3 contains 17 residues. Germline assignment: CDR1 MNHEY and CDR2 SVGEGT. The V segment lost 0 bases and the J segment 2 bases; nucleotides outside the gene matches: 10. The CDR3 sequence: CASSYSFGQAITYEQYF. The CDR3 DNA reads TGTGCCAGCAGTTACTCCTTCGGACAGGCGATAACCTACGAGCAGTACTTC.

The V call is TRBV20-1, the J call TRBJ2-4; 10 nucleotides align to TRBD1. After removal of 6 bases from V and 6 bases from J, the junction contained 5 bases not matched to a gene. This CDR3 is 13 amino acids long. CDR1 and CDR2 from the germline V gene are DFQATT and SNEGSKA (reference sequence). The CDR3 region has the DNA TGCAGTGCAAGACAGGGGGCTAGAAACATTCAGTACTTC. This sequence encodes CSARQGARNIQYF.

In this sample, this clonotype turned up a few times. J is TRBJ2-1 and V is TRBV20-1, with no clear D. The V gene's germline CDR1 is DFQATT and CDR2 SNEGSKA (reference sequence). The CDR3 extends over 13 amino acids. Trimming took off 6 bases at V and 0 bases at J, with 9 bases between the two ends. CDR3 bases: TGCAGTGCAGGACCCGGCTCCTACAATGAGCAGTTCTTC. Amino acids: CSAGPGSYNEQFF.

This chain uses TRBV7-2 with TRBJ1-5; tentative D call: TRBD1 (6 bases). Trimming shortened V by 3 bases and J by 9 bases, and 15 bases separated the two germline ends. CDR1 and CDR2 from the germline V gene are SGHTA and FQGNSA. This CDR3 spans 14 amino acids. CDR3 bases: TGTGCCAGCAGCTTTGAAGGGGGGCGGGGGCCCCAGCATTTT. Residues: CASSFEGGRGPQHF.

The table lists this clonotype with a few counts. CDR3 bases: TGTGCCATCAGCGGAAGCGACAGGGCCGACAAAAACATTCAGTACTTC. Amino acids: CAISGSDRADKNIQYF. The V call is TRBV10-3, the J call TRBJ2-4; TRBD1 aligns across 7 bases. J was trimmed by 3 bases and V by 6 bases; bases with no gene match: 11. CDR1 ENHRY and CDR2 SYGVKD come from the germline V gene. CDR3 length: 16 residues.

The genes are TRBV21-1 and TRBJ2-7; TRBD2 is the table's D call and was not checked against the DNA. TRBV21-1 is listed as a pseudogene. The CDR3 is 18 residues long. Written as DNA, the CDR3 is TGTGCCAGCAGCAAAGGGAGGGGCCTAGCGGGAGGGATCTACGAGCAGTACTTC. Its protein is CASSKGRGLAGGIYEQYF.

This sequence joins TRBV29-1 and TRBJ2-7; a weak D match, TRBD2 (7 bases). V was shortened by 4 bases and J by 0 bases, with 13 bases between the two germline ends. Germline V gene sequence: CDR1 SQVTM, CDR2 ANQGSEA. The CDR3 contains 14 residues. The CDR3 DNA reads TGCAGCGTTGGTCAAGGGGGGGCCTCCTACGAGCAGTACTTC. The encoded protein is CSVGQGGASYEQYF.

The V and J genes are TRBV5-1 and TRBJ1-1; 7 bases match TRBD1. Per germline, CDR1 SGHRS and CDR2 YFSETQ. The length of the CDR3 is 13 residues. V lost 5 bases to trimming and J lost 5 bases; unmatched junction nucleotides: 6. The CDR3 coding sequence is TGCGCCAGCAGAAGACAGGGACATACTGAAGCTTTCTTT. Translation gives CASRRQGHTEAFF.

This chain joins TRBV19 and TRBJ1-1; D is ambiguous. Germline V gene sequence: CDR1 LNHDA, CDR2 SQIVND (reference sequence). This CDR3 comprises 13 residues. Trimming stripped 9 bases from V and 0 bases from J, with 11 bases between. The CDR3, as DNA: TGTGCCAGCAGCGCCACAGTGAACACTGAAGCTTTCTTT. As protein: CASSATVNTEAFF.

This clonotype has a handful of counts. J is TRBJ1-5 and V is TRBV29-1, with D possibly TRBD1 on 5 matching bases. V was clipped by 4 bases and J by 3 bases, with 16 bases between them. Germline V gene data show CDR1 as SQVTM and CDR2 as ANQGSEA. This CDR3 has 15 amino acids. CDR3 nucleotides: TGCAGCGTTGTATGGTCCCGGGGCCCCAATCAGCCCCAGCATTTT. This translates into CSVVWSRGPNQPQHF.

Only a few counts were recorded for this clonotype. The chain links TRBV20-1 to TRBJ2-7; D is ambiguous. Per the germline V gene, CDR1 is DFQATT and CDR2 is SNEGSKA (reference sequence). Deletions cut 3 bases from V and 3 bases from J, with 12 bases between. This CDR3 region has 13 residues. CDR3 residues: CSARGIPIYEQYF. The CDR3 nucleotides read TGCAGTGCTAGGGGAATCCCCATCTACGAGCAGTACTTC.